This passage covers 21 T cell receptor beta chains from one sample sequenced in a study of blood T cell repertoires in COVID-19. Using immunoSEQ multiplex PCR, the repertoire was profiled, and TCRdb retains in-frame clones only, with some absent. The sample yields 130,000 or so clones, more than 75% seen once. Sequencing input: peripheral blood. All receptors come from a woman in her seventies with COVID-19, enrolled during active disease.

This chain links TRBV3-1 (or the pseudogene TRBV3-2) with TRBJ1-1, with D unclear. Germline V CDR1 and CDR2: LGHDT, YNNKEL (reference sequence). Trimming cost V 2 bases and J 1 base, with 8 bases left between them. This CDR3 is built from 14 residues. CDR3 loop: CASSQNSGNTEAFF. The CDR3 region has the DNA TGTGCCAGCAGCCAAAACTCGGGGAACACTGAAGCTTTCTTT.

This sequence joins TRBV30 and TRBJ1-6, with unresolved D. The CDR3 totals 12 residues. In germline, CDR1 is GTSNPN, CDR2 SVGIG (reference sequence). CDR3 sequence: CGYREPNSPLHF. CDR3 nucleotide sequence: TGTGGCTATCGTGAACCGAATTCACCCCTCCACTTT.

The V and J genes are TRBV18 and TRBJ2-3, with 11 positions matching TRBD2. Germline trimming cut 0 bases from V and 3 bases from J; bases unmatched to any gene: 2. Germline V CDR1 and CDR2: KGHSH, LQKENI. The CDR3 covers 16 residues. CDR3: CASSPPSGGATDTQYF. For the CDR3, the DNA is TGTGCCAGCTCACCACCTAGCGGGGGGGCTACAGATACGCAGTATTTT. Based on the CDR3 plus reference TRBV18 and TRBJ2-3, the full variable domain is NAGVMQNPRHLVRRRGQEARLRCSPMKGHSHVYWYRQLPEEGLKFMVYLQKENIIDESGMPKERFSAEFPKEGPSILRIQQVVRGDSAAYFCASSPPSGGATDTQYFGPGTRLTVL.

This chain links TRBV4-1 with TRBJ1-3, with D possibly matching TRBD1 (5 bases). This CDR3 is built from 17 residues. Germline CDR1 MGHRA, CDR2 YSYEKL. The V gene lost 4 bases and the J gene lost 0 bases, with 16 bases spanning the gap. CDR3 loop: CASSPGRGLTSGNTIYF. CDR3 in DNA: TGCGCCAGCAGCCCGGGGCGGGGACTGACCTCTGGAAACACCATATATTTT.

The V call is TRBV18, the J call TRBJ1-5; a weak D match, TRBD1 (6 bases). This CDR3 is built from 14 residues. Per germline, CDR1 KGHSH and CDR2 LQKENI. The ends were cut back, 1 base at V and 3 bases at J, with 7 bases in the middle. CDR3 region: CASSPLGANQPQHF. In nucleotides, the CDR3 is TGTGCCAGCTCACCACTGGGGGCCAATCAGCCCCAGCATTTT.

The rearrangement joins TRBV6-5 to TRBJ1-3; no clear D gene. CDR1 is MNHEY and CDR2 is SVGAGI in the germline V gene. The CDR3 spans 15 residues. With 2 bases removed from V and 4 bases from J, the gap between germline ends came to 12 bases. The CDR3 protein is CASSYDSGRGNTIYF. As DNA, the CDR3 is TGTGCCAGCAGTTACGATTCAGGAAGGGGAAACACCATATATTTT.

J is TRBJ1-2 and V is TRBV18, with a weak D call TRBD1 (6 bases). Germline V gives CDR1 KGHSH, CDR2 LQKENI. V gave up 6 bases and J gave up 9 bases, with 17 bases separating them. The CDR3 loop spans 13 amino acids. Here the CDR3 reads CASSPDSTSSYTF. For the CDR3, the DNA is TGTGCCAGCTCTCCGGACAGCACTTCCAGCTACACCTTC.

The chain employs TRBV19 and TRBJ2-6, with 7 bases fitting TRBD1. Germline-derived CDR1 and CDR2 are LNHDA and SQIVND (reference sequence). The CDR3 extends over 16 amino acids. V trimming: 6 bases; J trimming: 3 bases; junction bases outside the gene matches: 8. Here the CDR3 reads CASSRQGSGGANVLTF. As DNA, the CDR3 is TGTGCCAGTAGCCGACAGGGATCAGGTGGGGCCAACGTCCTGACTTTC.

The V gene is TRBV28, the J gene TRBJ1-2, with D possibly being TRBD1 (5 bases). Trimming took off 7 bases at V and 4 bases at J, with 16 bases between the two ends. The CDR3 totals 14 residues. Looked up from germline, CDR1 is MDHEN and CDR2 is SYDVKM. The CDR3 DNA follows: TGTGCCAGCACTGAGCAGGGTTCATCCTATGGCTACACCTTC. The encoded protein is CASTEQGSSYGYTF.

The count of this clone is one. The rearrangement uses TRBV6-6 and TRBJ2-3, with 7 bases aligning to TRBD1. CDR1 and CDR2 (germline): MNHNY, SVGAGI (reference sequence). V lost 5 bases and J lost 2; bases outside the gene matches: 16. The CDR3 is made up of 18 amino acids. The CDR3 sequence: CASSPPEGSGGPTDTQYF. CDR3 coding DNA: TGTGCCAGCAGTCCACCCGAGGGGTCAGGGGGTCCCACAGATACGCAGTATTTT.

J is TRBJ1-2 and V is TRBV5-8, with D perhaps TRBD1 (6 bases). Trimming took 2 bases from V and 3 from J, leaving 11 bases between them. This CDR3 has 14 amino acids. The germline CDR1 and CDR2 sequences are SGHTS and YDEGEE. The CDR3 here is CASSFRGVDYGYTF. The CDR3 nucleotides are TGTGCCAGCAGCTTCAGGGGAGTTGACTATGGCTACACCTTC.

The V gene is TRBV7-2, the J gene TRBJ2-4, with D maybe TRBD2 (7 bases). The germline V gene encodes CDR1 SGHTA and CDR2 FQGNSA. This CDR3 region has 17 residues. Deletions cut 4 bases from V and 3 bases from J, with 19 bases between. CDR3 residues: CASSYKGGPVVKNIQYF. CDR3 nucleotide sequence: TGTGCCAGCAGCTATAAGGGGGGGCCGGTTGTCAAAAACATTCAGTACTTC.

V gene TRBV10-3 combines with J gene TRBJ2-7; a possible D gene is TRBD2 (6 bases). Germline V gene sequence: CDR1 ENHRY, CDR2 SYGVKD. The CDR3 has 14 amino acids. Trimming removed 4 bases from V and 5 bases from J, with 15 bases in between. Here the CDR3 DNA reads TGTGCCATCAGTGCGGGTGGGGAGGAGGACGAGCAGTACTTC. This translates into CAISAGGEEDEQYF.

About this clone: A read error may produce the germline difference seen at one junction end. The V call is TRBV20-1, the J call TRBJ2-7; perhaps TRBD2 as D (6 bases). The CDR3 has 11 amino acids. From germline, CDR1 is DFQATT and CDR2 SNEGSKA (reference sequence). CDR3 nucleotides: TGCAGTGCTAGAGATGGCCGGGAGCCGATATTC. Its translation: CSARDGREPIF.

The chain is built from TRBV15 and TRBJ1-2; D is undetermined. V shed 1 base and J shed 5 bases, with 11 bases lying between them. There are 14 residues in the CDR3. Germline assignment: CDR1 LNHNV and CDR2 YYDKDF (reference sequence). The CDR3 sequence is CATSRGTASYGYTF. CDR3 in DNA: TGTGCCACCAGCAGAGGAACAGCTTCATATGGCTACACCTTC.

This chain uses TRBV2 with TRBJ2-7, with 8 nucleotides matching TRBD2. Losses at the gene ends were 7 bases for V and 2 bases for J; bases not matched to a gene: 10. The CDR3 covers 15 residues. Per germline, CDR1 SNHLY and CDR2 FYNNEI. CDR3 in DNA: TGTGCCAGCACAGAAGGCGTAGCGGGGACCTACGAGCAGTACTTC. It translates to CASTEGVAGTYEQYF. Full variable domain (outside the CDR3, taken from reference TRBV2 and TRBJ2-7): EPEVTQTPSHQVTQMGQEVILRCVPISNHLYFYWYRQILGQKVEFLVSFYNNEISEKSEIFDDQFSVERPDGSNFTLKIRSTKLEDSAMYFCASTEGVAGTYEQYFGPGTRLTVT.

The chain carries TRBV7-2 and TRBJ1-5; 10 bases are shared with TRBD1. The CDR3 extends over 17 amino acids. The V and J ends lost 5 bases and 2 bases, in that order; junction bases with no gene match: 9. CDR1 SGHTA and CDR2 FQGNSA come from the germline V gene. CDR3 nucleotide sequence: TGTGCCAGCAGCCGGGACAGGGGAACCTCGGGCAATCAGCCCCAGCATTTT. Translating it yields CASSRDRGTSGNQPQHF.

The chain combines TRBV12-3 or TRBV12-4 with TRBJ2-2; D possibly corresponds to TRBD2 (5 bases). This CDR3 is 11 amino acids long. V was trimmed by 3 bases and J by 13 bases, leaving 9 bases between them. The CDR3 reads CASSFPGRLFF. The CDR3 DNA follows: TGTGCCAGCAGTTTCCCGGGAAGGCTGTTTTTT.

The chain recombines TRBV30 with TRBJ1-3; 10 bases agree with TRBD1. The V and J ends lost 3 bases and 2 bases, in that order; junction bases with no gene match: 4. Germline values: CDR1 GTSNPN, CDR2 SVGIG (reference sequence). This CDR3 has 15 amino acids. The CDR3 sequence is CAWSRDRGPGNTIYF. For the CDR3, the DNA is TGTGCCTGGAGCCGGGACAGGGGACCTGGAAACACCATATATTTT.

The chain is built from TRBV12-3 or TRBV12-4 and TRBJ1-3; D not resolved. Deletions cut 7 bases from V and 8 bases from J, with 12 bases between. This CDR3 has 12 amino acids. The CDR3 region has the DNA TGTGCCAGCAACTTTAGAGTCCACACCATATATTTT. It translates to CASNFRVHTIYF.

This chain uses TRBV7-2 with TRBJ1-5; D is uncertain. Trimming stripped 5 bases from V and 11 bases from J, with 13 bases between. Germline values: CDR1 SGHTA, CDR2 FQGNSA. The CDR3 runs 12 residues. Here the CDR3 reads CASSRRGWAQHF. As DNA, the CDR3 is TGTGCCAGCAGCCGACGCGGATGGGCCCAGCATTTT.